This T cell receptor beta chain was obtained from a study of blood T cell repertoires in COVID-19. The germline V gene has CDR1 MGHRA and CDR2 YSYEKL. With 5 bases removed from V and 6 bases from J, the gap between germline ends came to 17 bases. This CDR3 is 15 amino acids long. Followed over time, Seattle patients had been enrolled while infection was active. Assay used: immunoSEQ multiplex PCR; TCRdb lists only in-frame clones, some missing. The data show 250,000 to 300,000 clones, more than 75% seen once. The sequence came from an older woman with COVID-19, enrolled during active disease. The chain has TRBV4-1 and TRBJ1-5; no clear D gene. Sequencing was performed on peripheral blood. Here the CDR3 DNA reads TGCGCCAGCAGCTCCGGTCCGGGGATTGGTCAGCCCCAGCATTTT. Its translation: CASSSGPGIGQPQHF.